A selection of T cell receptor beta chains follows, all from one sample in a study of CD8 T cells in ankylosing spondylitis. TCRdb re-called the 5' RACE reads with MiXCR, one entry per CDR3 protein. Of about 340,000 distinct CDR3 sequences in the sample, approximately 15% were seen once. The sample taken for sequencing was blood, either unsorted or a sorted T cell fraction (not recorded which). These receptors all stem from a male donor with ankylosing spondylitis or in good health (not recorded which). CDR3s include the opening cysteine and the closing phenylalanine or tryptophan. Each record gives: clone size, V gene, J gene, D gene, CDR3 protein, CDR3 DNA. A D gene is named only where the DNA matches it firmly. A clone size is listed for some rows: how often the clone was seen (once, few, many), or a class if it is expanded.

>NA|TRBV29-1|TRBJ1-1|NA
CSVGGTADNTEAFF
TGCAGCGTCGGGGGGACGGCCGATAACACTGAAGCTTTCTTT
>NA|TRBV4-1|TRBJ2-1|TRBD2
CASSQEIAGAVNEQFF
TGCGCCAGCAGCCAAGAGATCGCGGGAGCGGTAAATGAGCAGTTCTTC
>few|TRBV5-1|TRBJ2-3|TRBD2
CASSLRDQSGRPTDTQYF
TGCGCCAGCAGCTTGCGTGATCAGAGCGGGAGGCCCACAGATACGCAGTATTTT
>NA|TRBV29-1|TRBJ1-1|NA
CSVGSSVNTEAFF
TGCAGCGTTGGAAGCAGCGTTAACACTGAAGCTTTCTTT
>NA|TRBV12-3/TRBV12-4|TRBJ1-2|TRBD1
CASRETGGNYGYTF
TGTGCCAGCAGGGAGACAGGGGGCAACTATGGCTACACCTTC
>NA|TRBV14|TRBJ1-2|TRBD1
CASSQEQGAANYGYTF
TGTGCCAGCAGCCAAGAACAGGGGGCCGCTAACTATGGCTACACCTTC
>NA|TRBV5-1|TRBJ2-2|TRBD2
CASSLGTSGSNTGELFF
TGCGCCAGCAGCTTGGGGACTAGCGGGTCGAACACCGGGGAGCTGTTTTTT
>few|TRBV5-1|TRBJ2-1|NA
CASGGVYNEQFF
TGCGCCAGCGGGGGAGTATACAATGAGCAGTTCTTC
>many|TRBV7-9|TRBJ2-1|NA
CASRSAGDRNEQFF
TGTGCCAGCAGGTCTGCAGGGGATAGGAATGAGCAGTTCTTC
>NA|TRBV11-3|TRBJ2-7|TRBD2
CASSSLAGDRYEQYF
TGTGCCAGCAGCTCACTAGCGGGGGACCGCTACGAGCAGTACTTC
>few|TRBV11-2|TRBJ2-4|NA
CASSQGEKNIQYF
TGTGCCAGCAGCCAAGGGGAAAAAAACATTCAGTACTTC